This entry features one T cell receptor beta chain sequence. The authors' processing: By means of reference gene primer amplification, nucleated cell counts were estimated. Assay: immunoSEQ multiplex PCR; the TCRdb copy retains only in-frame clones and omits some. V and J calls and clone size come straight from that table; D and trimming were deduced from the DNA. The sample includes about 81,000 clones, 84% of them seen just once. This record comes from a study of blood T cell repertoires in COVID-19. Overall study context: Acute and convalescent COVID-19 samples came from the United States, Italy and Spain. The cDNA or gDNA used as material had been derived from T cells, B-cell-depleted T cells, or PBMCs.

The length of the CDR3 is 14 residues. V shed 6 bases and J shed 5 bases, with 14 bases lying between them. Germline V gene sequence: CDR1 MNHEY, CDR2 SVGAGI. The V gene is TRBV6-5, the J gene TRBJ2-1; the D gene is possibly TRBD2 (7 bases). The receptor was isolated from a human donor in a cohort sampled during active COVID-19. The sample was peripheral blood. CDR3 sequence reads: CASRLAGAHNEQFF. The CDR3 nucleotides read TGTGCCAGCAGACTGGCGGGGGCACACAATGAGCAGTTCTTC.